What follows describes a single TCR beta chain. The antigen is undetermined. Using its own MiXCR run on the 5' RACE reads, TCRdb lists one record per CDR3 protein. The table lists about 800,000 distinct CDR3 sequences, over 9.5% of them singletons. The entry originates in a study of CD8 T cells in ankylosing spondylitis. Study-wide findings and caveats: Blood of patients with ankylosing spondylitis appeared to be characterized by a TCR beta motif of eight highly homologous variants.

The CDR3 runs to 15 residues. Germline assignment: CDR1 LNHNV and CDR2 YYDKDF (reference sequence). V gave up 3 bases and J gave up 5 bases, with 14 bases separating them. The V and J genes are TRBV15 and TRBJ2-1, with no clear D. The receptor was isolated from a male donor with ankylosing spondylitis. Sequenced sample: blood, either unsorted or a sorted T cell fraction (not recorded which). The CDR3 DNA reads as TGTGCCACCAGCAGTGAAATAGGTGGGAACAATGAGCAGTTCTTC. It encodes CATSSEIGGNNEQFF.